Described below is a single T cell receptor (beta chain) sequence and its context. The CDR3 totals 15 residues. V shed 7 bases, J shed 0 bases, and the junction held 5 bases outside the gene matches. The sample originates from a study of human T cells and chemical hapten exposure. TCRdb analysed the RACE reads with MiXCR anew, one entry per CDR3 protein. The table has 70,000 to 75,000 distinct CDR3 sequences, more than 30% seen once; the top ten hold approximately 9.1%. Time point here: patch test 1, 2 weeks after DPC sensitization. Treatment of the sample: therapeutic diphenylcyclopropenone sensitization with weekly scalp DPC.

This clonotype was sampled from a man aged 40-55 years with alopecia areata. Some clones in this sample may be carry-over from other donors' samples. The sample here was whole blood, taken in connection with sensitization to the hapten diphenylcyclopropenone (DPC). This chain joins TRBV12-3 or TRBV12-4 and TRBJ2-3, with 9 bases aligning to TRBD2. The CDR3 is CASTIAGASTDTQYF. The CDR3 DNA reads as TGTGCCAGCACCATAGCGGGAGCCAGCACAGATACGCAGTATTTT.